This entry is about one T cell receptor (beta chain). Its antigen is unknown. This sample was included in a study of T-cell reconstitution after alpha-beta-depleted transplantation in children. Points from the study as a whole: At day 60, the high TCRbeta diversity found in some patients originated from recipient T cells and thymic progenitors that had survived. At around two months after transplant, the alpha-beta T cells were reportedly derived from several hundred expanded clones that came from non-depleted graft cells. One year after transplant, T-cell counts and diversity came mostly from newly produced T cells.

The length of the CDR3 is 14 residues. With 2 bases clipped from V and 8 bases from J, the junction kept 7 bases outside the gene matches. Germline CDR1 DFQATT, CDR2 SNEGSKA (reference sequence). Unique molecular identifiers featured in how the TCRbeta library was prepared. Each CDR3 protein is one row after TCRdb ran MiXCR on the PCR reads. Among approximately 85,000 distinct CDR3 sequences listed, around 15% were seen once. The source material was PBMCs, mostly from graft donor cells, sampled 180 days after TCRalphabeta/CD19-depleted stem cell transplant. This chain connects TRBV20-1 to TRBJ1-4, with 8 bases aligning to TRBD1. This TCR was recovered from a male patient between 2 and 10 years old who had a stem cell transplant for acute lymphoblastic leukemia, so the T cells may come from the graft donor. DNA of the CDR3: TGCAGTGCTAGATTGGTGCAGGGGGCGGAAAAACTGTTTTTT. Translated: CSARLVQGAEKLFF.